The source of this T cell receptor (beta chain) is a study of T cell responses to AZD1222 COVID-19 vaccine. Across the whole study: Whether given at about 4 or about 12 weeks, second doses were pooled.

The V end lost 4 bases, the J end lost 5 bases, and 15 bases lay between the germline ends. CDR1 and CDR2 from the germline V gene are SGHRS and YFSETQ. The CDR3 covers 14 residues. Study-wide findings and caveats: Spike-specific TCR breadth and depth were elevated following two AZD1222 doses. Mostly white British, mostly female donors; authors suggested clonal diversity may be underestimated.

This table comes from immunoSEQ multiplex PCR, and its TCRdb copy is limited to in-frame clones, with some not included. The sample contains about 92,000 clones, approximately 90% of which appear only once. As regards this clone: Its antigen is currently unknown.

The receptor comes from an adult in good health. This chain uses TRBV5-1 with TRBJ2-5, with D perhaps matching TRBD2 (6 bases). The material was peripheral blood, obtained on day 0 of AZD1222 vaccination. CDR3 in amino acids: CASSPDYLGETQYF. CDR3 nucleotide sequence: TGCGCCAGCAGCCCGGACTATCTGGGGGAGACCCAGTACTTC.